The source of this T cell receptor (beta chain) is a study of cytomegalovirus exposure and HLA in healthy donors. The CDR3 sequence is 15 residues long. With 6 bases clipped from V and 3 bases from J, the junction kept 7 bases outside the gene matches. Germline-derived CDR1 and CDR2 are SGHDN and FVKESK. Broader study findings: Later analysis identified a missense DCLRE1C variant that was linked to TCR beta V- and J-gene trimming.

As regards this clone: Its antigen is still unknown.

Both 60 Vbeta primers and 13 Jbeta primers went into the PCR. Some clones are missing from TCRdb's copy, which holds only in-frame ones; the method was immunoSEQ multiplex PCR. The data contain some 200,000 clones, roughly 90% of them singletons. The receptor's source is a woman between 18 and 29 years old in good health and CMV-seronegative. What was sequenced was PBMCs. This sequence joins TRBV14 and TRBJ2-2; 7 bases match TRBD1. The CDR3 DNA reads as TGTGCCAGCAGACAAACAGGGGCAGACACCGGGGAGCTGTTTTTT. Translated, it gives CASRQTGADTGELFF.